Listed below are T cell receptor beta chains from one sample, sequenced in a study of beta chain features in type 1 diabetes. This table comes from immunoSEQ multiplex PCR, and its TCRdb copy is limited to in-frame clones, with some not included. The table records about 370,000 clones, roughly 9.8% of them present only once. Sequences were obtained from central memory CD4+ T cells from blood. The receptors stem from a man aged 30 to 45 with type 1 diabetes. The CDR3 runs from the conserved cysteine through the conserved F or W. The D gene is left open where the match is weak. Size is omitted from some rows. Given values are once, few, many or a class for expanded clones.

j_call d_call clone_size v_call cdr3_aa cdr3_nt
TRBJ2-1 TRBD2 few TRBV5-1 CASSSRLAGLYNEQFF TGCGCCAGCAGCTCGAGACTAGCGGGACTCTACAATGAGCAGTTCTTC
TRBJ2-3 TRBD1 few TRBV28 CASSPWGRTGADTQYF TGTGCCAGCAGTCCTTGGGGGAGGACAGGGGCAGATACGCAGTATTTT
TRBJ2-1 TRBD2 few TRBV7-2 CASSYSGRAAYNEQFF TGTGCCAGCAGTTATAGCGGGAGGGCCGCCTACAATGAGCAGTTCTTC
TRBJ2-7 TRBD2 - TRBV7-2 CASSPGLAGGMTYEQYF TGTGCCAGCAGCCCGGGGCTAGCGGGAGGTATGACGTACGAGCAGTACTTC
TRBJ1-3 TRBD1 few TRBV29-1 CSVEGARGQYGNTIYF TGCAGCGTTGAGGGCGCCCGGGGACAGTATGGAAACACCATATATTTT
TRBJ1-3 - - TRBV28 CASSLGRSISGNTIYF TGTGCCAGCAGTTTGGGGCGGAGTATCTCTGGAAACACCATATATTTT
TRBJ2-5 - few TRBV6-6 CASSYGAVQETQYF TGTGCCAGCAGTTACGGGGCAGTCCAAGAGACCCAGTACTTC
TRBJ2-7 - few TRBV5-4 CASSQPGSSSYEQYF TGTGCCAGCAGCCAGCCAGGGAGTTCGTCCTACGAGCAGTACTTC
TRBJ2-7 - - TRBV10-1 CASNPSQGTEQYF TGCGCCAGCAACCCCTCCCAGGGTACCGAGCAGTACTTC
TRBJ2-3 - many TRBV6-1 CASSFDTTDTQYF TGTGCCAGCAGTTTCGATACCACAGATACGCAGTATTTT
TRBJ2-7 - - TRBV6-4 CASRDEVYEQYF TGTGCCAGCAGGGATGAGGTTTACGAGCAGTACTTC
TRBJ2-7 TRBD1 few TRBV7-8 CASRLGTVNAYEQYF TGTGCCAGCAGACTTGGGACAGTCAACGCCTACGAGCAGTACTTC
TRBJ2-5 - few TRBV28 CASGSGDGKETQYF TGTGCCAGCGGGAGCGGAGACGGTAAAGAGACCCAGTACTTC
TRBJ2-1 - - TRBV5-6 CASSLKGLGNEQFF TGTGCCAGCAGCTTAAAGGGGTTAGGCAATGAGCAGTTCTTC
TRBJ1-1 - few TRBV6-5 CASRYLDGGTEAFF TGTGCCAGCAGATACCTGGACGGGGGCACTGAAGCTTTCTTT
TRBJ2-5 - few TRBV7-9 CASSLARNQETQYF TGTGCCAGCAGCTTAGCTCGAAACCAAGAGACCCAGTACTTC
TRBJ2-2 - few TRBV7-2 CASSPRDSGMTGELFF TGTGCCAGCAGCCCCCGGGACTCCGGGATGACCGGGGAGCTGTTTTTT
TRBJ1-2 - few TRBV5-5 CASSLDSLTYGYTF TGTGCCAGCAGCTTGGACTCGCTGACCTATGGCTACACCTTC
TRBJ2-1 - few TRBV7-6 CASSTDSISNEQFF TGTGCCAGCAGCACTGACAGCATATCCAATGAGCAGTTCTTC
TRBJ2-3 TRBD2 few TRBV30 CASYFLAGATDTQYF TGTGCCTCATACTTTCTAGCGGGAGCAACCGATACGCAGTATTTT
TRBJ1-2 - - TRBV5-1 CASSLGGAGYGYTF TGCGCCAGCAGCCTGGGGGGGGCTGGCTATGGCTACACCTTC
TRBJ2-7 TRBD2 - TRBV6-1 CASRPGLAGPYEQYF TGTGCCAGCAGGCCGGGACTAGCGGGGCCCTACGAGCAGTACTTC
TRBJ2-3 TRBD2 - TRBV5-1 CASSLGPGLAADTQYF TGCGCCAGCAGCTTGGGTCCAGGACTAGCCGCAGATACGCAGTATTTT
TRBJ2-3 - few TRBV7-3 CASSRGGATDTQYF TGTGCCAGCAGCCGAGGGGGGGCAACAGATACGCAGTATTTT
TRBJ2-6 - - TRBV29-1 CSAAGSGANVLTF TGCAGCGCAGCTGGCTCTGGGGCCAACGTCCTGACTTTC
TRBJ2-7 - - TRBV5-8 CASSLVGTNYEQYF TGTGCCAGCAGCTTGGTCGGGACAAACTACGAGCAGTACTTC
TRBJ2-7 - few TRBV19 CASSIGSPAEQYF TGTGCCAGTAGTATAGGAAGCCCCGCCGAGCAGTACTTC
TRBJ1-2 - few TRBV7-8 CASSLSSRGGYTF TGTGCCAGCAGCTTAAGTTCCAGGGGTGGCTACACCTTC
TRBJ1-5 - few TRBV7-8 CASSQNFVERNQPQHF TGTGCCAGCAGCCAAAACTTCGTCGAGCGCAATCAGCCCCAGCATTTT
TRBJ1-1 - - TRBV28 CASSPYSQYNTEAFF TGTGCCAGCAGTCCCTACAGCCAATACAACACTGAAGCTTTCTTT
TRBJ1-2 TRBD1 few TRBV18 CASSPTGQTNYGYTF TGTGCCAGCTCACCAACGGGACAGACTAACTATGGCTACACCTTC
TRBJ2-3 - many TRBV7-2 CASSFRLASDTQYF TGTGCCAGCAGCTTTCGGCTAGCATCAGATACGCAGTATTTT
TRBJ2-1 TRBD2 few TRBV25-1 CASRPLAGGRGEQFF TGTGCCAGCCGCCCACTAGCGGGAGGGCGTGGTGAGCAGTTCTTC
TRBJ1-1 - - TRBV6-1 CASSSSLNTEAFF TGTGCCAGCAGCAGCAGCCTGAACACTGAAGCTTTCTTT
TRBJ2-2 - - TRBV7-2 CASSWGPGELFF TGTGCCAGCAGCTGGGGCCCCGGGGAGCTGTTTTTT
TRBJ1-6 - few TRBV28 CASSLDGAGRSPLHF TGTGCCAGCAGTCTGGACGGCGCGGGGAGGAGTCCCCTCCACTTT
TRBJ1-1 - - TRBV6-5 CASSYPRNTEAFF TGTGCCAGCAGTTACCCCCGAAACACTGAAGCTTTCTTT
TRBJ1-4 - - TRBV5-4 CASSLKAPSNEKLFF TGTGCCAGCAGCTTGAAGGCTCCAAGTAATGAAAAACTGTTTTTT
TRBJ2-3 - - TRBV27 CASTGLRAGDTQYF TGTGCCAGTACGGGACTCCGAGCGGGAGATACGCAGTATTTT
TRBJ2-7 TRBD1 few TRBV28 CASSSLARDRKEQYF TGTGCCAGCAGTTCACTGGCCCGGGACAGAAAGGAGCAGTACTTC
TRBJ1-2 TRBD1 many TRBV14 CASSPQGASGYTF TGTGCCAGCAGCCCGCAGGGGGCTAGTGGCTACACCTTC
TRBJ1-4 TRBD1 few TRBV5-1 CASSGQGLNEKLFF TGCGCCAGCAGCGGACAGGGCCTAAATGAAAAACTGTTTTTT
TRBJ2-5 TRBD2 few TRBV7-2 CASSFQAPERASGQETQYF TGTGCCAGCAGCTTTCAAGCCCCTGAGAGGGCTAGCGGACAAGAGACCCAGTACTTC
TRBJ2-2 TRBD1 - TRBV29-1 CSGTGGGTGELFF TGCAGCGGGACAGGGGGCGGGACCGGGGAGCTGTTTTTT
TRBJ1-3 - once TRBV27 CASSLGGLAGNTIYF TGTGCCAGCAGTTTAGGGGGGCTTGCGGGAAACACCATATATTTT